There are many counts of the clone carrying this T cell receptor (beta chain). Its specificity is not known. The data are from a study of T cell repertoires in cytomegalovirus infection. Study information: Signatures in public TCR beta sequences pointed to both CMV infection and matching HLA type.

CDR3 size: 12 residues. The germline CDR1 and CDR2 sequences are MNHEY and SMNVEV (reference sequence). Trimming shortened V by 3 bases and J by 7 bases, and 6 bases separated the two germline ends. Study outcomes and limitations: Summed frequency of public TCR beta families distinguished CMV carriers with the relevant HLA.

MiXCR, run by TCRdb on the reads, gives a single entry per CDR3 protein. The sample lists fewer than 550,000 distinct CDR3 sequences, around 27% occurring once. V and J are TRBV27 and TRBJ2-2; either TRBD1 or TRBD2 may fit D (5 bases each). This receptor was identified in a human donor in good health (CMV status not recorded). Some clones in this sample may be carry-over from other donors' samples. Source material: PBMCs. DNA of the CDR3: TGTGCCAGCAGTTTTGGGGGCGGGGAGCTGTTTTTT. Translated, it gives CASSFGGGELFF.